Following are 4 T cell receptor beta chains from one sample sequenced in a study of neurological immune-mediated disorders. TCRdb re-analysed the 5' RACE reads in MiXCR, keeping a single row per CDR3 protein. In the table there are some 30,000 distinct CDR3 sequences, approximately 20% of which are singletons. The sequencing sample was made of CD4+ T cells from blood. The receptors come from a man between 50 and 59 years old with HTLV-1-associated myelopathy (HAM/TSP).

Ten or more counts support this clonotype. This CDR3 reads CASSREGGGTGELFF. CDR3 DNA sequence: TGTGCCAGCAGTCGTGAAGGTGGGGGAACCGGGGAGCTGTTTTTT. The chain carries TRBV4-2 and TRBJ2-2; TRBD1 or TRBD2 may be the D gene (5 bases each). V lost 6 bases and J lost 5, with 16 bases in between. The CDR3 runs to 15 residues. Looked up from germline, CDR1 is LGHNA and CDR2 is YNFKEQ.

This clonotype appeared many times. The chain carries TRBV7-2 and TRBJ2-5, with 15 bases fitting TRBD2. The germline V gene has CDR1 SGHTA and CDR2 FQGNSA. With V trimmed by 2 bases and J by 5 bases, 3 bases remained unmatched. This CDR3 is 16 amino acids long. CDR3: CASSLWTSGRGETQYF. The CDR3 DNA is TGTGCCAGCAGCTTATGGACTAGCGGGAGGGGGGAGACCCAGTACTTC. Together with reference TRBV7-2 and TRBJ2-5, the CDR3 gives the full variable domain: GAGVSQSPSNKVTEKGKDVELRCDPISGHTALYWYRQSLGQGLEFLIYFQGNSAPDKSGLPSDRFSAERTGGSVSTLTIQRTQQEDSAVYLCASSLWTSGRGETQYFGPGTRLLVL.

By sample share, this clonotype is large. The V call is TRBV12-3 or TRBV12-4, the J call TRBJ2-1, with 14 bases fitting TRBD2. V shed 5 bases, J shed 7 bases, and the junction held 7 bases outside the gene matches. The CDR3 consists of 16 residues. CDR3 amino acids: CASSDPTSGRVNEQFF. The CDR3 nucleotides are TGTGCCAGCAGTGATCCGACTAGCGGGAGGGTGAATGAGCAGTTCTTC.

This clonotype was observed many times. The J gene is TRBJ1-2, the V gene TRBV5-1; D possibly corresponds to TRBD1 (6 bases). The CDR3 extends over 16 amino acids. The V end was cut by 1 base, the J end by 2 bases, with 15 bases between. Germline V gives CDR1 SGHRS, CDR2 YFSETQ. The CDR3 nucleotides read TGCGCCAGCAGCTTGTGGGGGAGGACAGAAAACTATGGCTACACCTTC. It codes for CASSLWGRTENYGYTF.